Below are 10 T cell receptor beta chains sequenced from a single sample in a study of regulatory T cells in long-lasting Graves disease. Time point denoted: persistent/refractory GD, antithyroid drugs over 5 years with positive TRAb. PBMC RNA served as the TCR library source. The authors built TCR beta libraries using iRepertoire HTBI primers and Arm-PCR of CDR3 regions. TCRdb recomputed calls from the multiplex PCR reads with MiXCR, one row per CDR3 protein. This table holds roughly 430,000 distinct CDR3 sequences, 20% to 25% found once. The sequencing used peripheral blood mononuclear cells (PBMCs), collected when the disease was refractory, from a patient treated with antithyroid drugs. The source is a female donor with Graves disease.

Of note for this clonotype: A much larger clonotype is one base distant, so this may be a read error. This rearrangement joins TRBV24-1 to TRBJ2-7; 9 bases line up with TRBD1. The ends lost 3 bases at V and 2 bases at J; junction bases unmatched: 7. Germline V lookup: CDR1 KGHDR, CDR2 SFDVKD. The length of the CDR3 is 16 residues. The DNA for the CDR3 is TGTGCCACCAGTGATCCTGGACAGGGGACTACCTACGAGCAGTACTTC. Protein: CATSDPGQGTTYEQYF.

CDR3 in amino acids: CASSPLDSNEQFF. The CDR3 bases are TGTGCCAGCAGCCCTCTAGACAGCAATGAGCAGTTCTTC. V and J are TRBV14 and TRBJ2-1; the D gene is possibly TRBD1 (5 bases). The CDR3 runs 13 residues. Germline CDR1 SGHDN, CDR2 FVKESK. Trimming pared 4 bases from V and 6 bases from J, leaving 10 bases between.

As to this clonotype: The junction shows a germline mismatch at one end, possibly a read error. The chain carries TRBV7-9 and TRBJ2-7, with 8 bases matching TRBD1. The CDR3 extends over 16 amino acids. Germline values: CDR1 SEHNR, CDR2 FQNEAQ (reference sequence). The DNA for the CDR3 is TGTGCCAGCAGCTTCTGGGTGACAGGGGCCACCCTCGAGCAGTGCTTC. Its translation: CASSFWVTGATLEQCF.

This clonotype was seen repeatedly, ten times or more. V gene TRBV27 combines with J gene TRBJ1-1; 9 positions agree with TRBD1. The CDR3 consists of 16 residues. Germline CDR1 and CDR2: MNHEY and SMNVEV (reference sequence). V lost 6 bases, J lost 4 bases, and 12 bases stayed unmatched. Here the CDR3 reads CASRHNRDRDFTEAFF. CDR3 sequence (DNA): TGTGCCAGCAGACACAACCGGGACAGGGATTTCACTGAAGCTTTCTTT.

This clonotype was counted many times. This sequence joins TRBV10-3 and TRBJ2-7, with a weak D call TRBD1 (6 bases). Per the germline V gene, CDR1 is ENHRY and CDR2 is SYGVKD. Trimming shortened V by 3 bases and J by 6 bases, and 9 bases separated the two germline ends. The length of the CDR3 is 12 residues. This CDR3 reads CAISELGGEQYF. CDR3 nucleotide sequence: TGTGCCATCAGTGAATTAGGGGGCGAGCAGTACTTC.

The chain links TRBV19 to TRBJ2-1; D remains ambiguous. Trimming removed 6 bases at V and 10 bases at J, with 13 bases between. The CDR3 covers 12 residues. Germline V gives CDR1 LNHDA, CDR2 SQIVND (reference sequence). The CDR3 nucleotides read TGTGCCAGTAGCACACGAGTAGACGAGCAGTTCTTC. It specifies CASSTRVDEQFF.

This clonotype was seen a handful of times. J is TRBJ2-7 and V is TRBV20-1, with 12 bases fitting TRBD2. Trimming took 0 bases from V and 3 from J; bases not matched to a gene: 9. The CDR3 consists of 17 residues. Germline loops: CDR1 DFQATT, CDR2 SNEGSKA (reference sequence). CDR3 region: CSARDWASGRALYEQYF. The CDR3 region has the DNA TGCAGTGCTAGAGATTGGGCTAGCGGGAGGGCCCTCTACGAGCAGTACTTC.

This clonotype was picked up many times. The junction departs from germline at one end; a sequencing error may be responsible. CDR3 amino acids: CASSTGGEKLFF. The CDR3 nucleotides are TGTGCCAGCAGCACAGGGGGAGAAAAACTGTTTTTT. This chain connects TRBV10-2 to TRBJ1-4; 8 positions match TRBD1. Germline lookup yields CDR1 WSHSY and CDR2 SAAADI. CDR3 length: 12 amino acids.

This clonotype has ten or more counts. This chain connects TRBV11-3 to TRBJ1-1; no firm D call. Per germline, CDR1 SGHNT and CDR2 YENEEA. Trimming pared 0 bases from V and 6 bases from J, leaving 8 bases between. The CDR3 length is 13 residues. CDR3 DNA sequence: TGTGCCAGCAGCTTAGATCCTACAGCTGAAGCTTTCTTT. As protein: CASSLDPTAEAFF.

This clonotype was picked up one time. This may come from a read error, since a much larger clone is one base off. J is TRBJ2-7 and V is TRBV6-2 or TRBV6-3, with unresolved D. The CDR3 covers 12 residues. CDR1 MNHEY and CDR2 SVGEGT come from the germline V gene. The CDR3 coding sequence is TGTGCCAGCAGTTCCTTCTTTTACGAGCAGTGCTTC. It encodes CASSSFFYEQCF.